The next 30 T cell receptor beta chains were all read from a single sample in a study of shared clonotypes between healthy human individuals. TCRdb's table, derived via immunoSEQ multiplex PCR, lists solely in-frame clones and lacks some. This table holds nearly 2 million clones, approximately 94% found once. CD45RO-negative cells were positively selected for CCR7, leaving out terminally differentiated effector memory CD45RA+ cells. What was sequenced was naive CD8+ T cells sorted from blood. The receptors shown here come from a young man in good health.

The V call is TRBV4-1, the J call TRBJ2-5; 11 nucleotides line up with TRBD2. The CDR3 length is 15 residues. CDR1 is MGHRA, CDR2 YSYEKL, per germline. The junction had 7 bases not matched to a gene; V was cut back by 5 bases and J by 5 bases. For the CDR3, the DNA is TGCGCCAGCAGCACGGTAGCGGGGGGGCGGGAGACCCAGTACTTC. Translated: CASSTVAGGRETQYF.

The chain joins TRBV30 to TRBJ2-2; 11 bases are a match to TRBD2. Unmatched junction bases numbered 11, after V lost 1 base and J lost 4 bases. Germline values: CDR1 GTSNPN, CDR2 SVGIG (reference sequence). The CDR3 has 18 amino acids. The CDR3 loop is CAWSATSGGRRGTGELFF. The CDR3 DNA sequence: TGTGCCTGGAGTGCAACTAGCGGGGGCCGGAGAGGCACCGGGGAGCTGTTTTTT. Full variable domain (remainder filled in from reference TRBV30 and TRBJ2-2): SQTIHQWPATLVQPVGSPLSLECTVEGTSNPNLYWYRQAAGRGLQLLFYSVGIGQISSEVPQNLSASRPQDRQFILSSKKLLLSDSGFYLCAWSATSGGRRGTGELFFGEGSRLTVL.

In its sample, this clone was seen once. This chain uses TRBV11-2 with TRBJ2-7; D call uncertain. The V and J ends lost 6 bases and 3 bases respectively, with 9 bases between them. CDR3 size: 12 residues. Germline CDR1 reads SGHAT; CDR2 reads FQNNGV. The DNA for the CDR3 is TGTGCCAGCAGTCCCATGGACTACGAGCAGTACTTC. Its translation: CASSPMDYEQYF. Full variable domain (outside the CDR3, taken from reference TRBV11-2 and TRBJ2-7): EAGVAQSPRYKIIEKRQSVAFWCNPISGHATLYWYQQILGQGPKLLIQFQNNGVVDDSQLPKDRFSAERLKGVDSTLKIQPAKLEDSAVYLCASSPMDYEQYFGPGTRLTVT.

This chain joins TRBV9 and TRBJ1-4, with D uncertain. V was trimmed by 4 bases and J by 6 bases, leaving 16 bases between them. CDR1 and CDR2 (germline): SGDLS, YYNGEE. The CDR3 is made up of 15 amino acids. This chain's CDR3 is CASSPEGGGYEKLFF. CDR3 DNA: TGTGCCAGCAGCCCCGAAGGCGGAGGGTATGAAAAACTGTTTTTT.

The CDR3 reads CASSSGGSQPQHF. The CDR3 DNA sequence: TGTGCCAGCAGTTCAGGGGGCAGTCAGCCCCAGCATTTT. The V and J genes are TRBV9 and TRBJ1-5; the match to TRBD1 covers 8 bases. J was trimmed by 6 bases and V by 5 bases; bases with no gene match: 4. The germline V gene has CDR1 SGDLS and CDR2 YYNGEE. This CDR3 spans 13 amino acids.

The chain joins TRBV4-1 to TRBJ2-3; D ambiguous. The ends were cut back, 1 base at V and 5 bases at J, with 13 bases in the middle. Germline CDR1 MGHRA, CDR2 YSYEKL. The CDR3 extends over 15 amino acids. The CDR3 bases are TGCGCCAGCAGCCAAGTCTTTACTCCCCGAGATACGCAGTATTTT. This sequence encodes CASSQVFTPRDTQYF.

A remark on this clone: This CDR3 is also generated by other DNA sequences in the sample. The V and J genes are TRBV7-9 and TRBJ2-7; D is undetermined. Trimming shortened V by 1 base and J by 0 bases, and 7 bases separated the two germline ends. The CDR3 covers 14 residues. CDR1 is SEHNR and CDR2 is FQNEAQ in the germline V gene (reference sequence). CDR3 sequence reads: CASSLDGGSYEQYF. The CDR3 DNA reads as TGTGCCAGCAGCTTAGACGGCGGCTCCTACGAGCAGTACTTC.

V and J are TRBV14 and TRBJ2-7, with 9 bases matching TRBD1. In germline, CDR1 is SGHDN, CDR2 FVKESK. The V gene end was trimmed by 9 bases and the J gene end by 1 base; junction bases not matched to a gene: 4. This CDR3 region has 13 residues. In nucleotides, the CDR3 is TGTGCCAGTGGACAGGGGATATCCTACGAGCAGTACTTC. Encoded protein: CASGQGISYEQYF.

The chain joins TRBV30 to TRBJ2-1; D is uncertain. Trimming shortened V by 0 bases and J by 0 bases, and 9 bases separated the two germline ends. Germline CDR1 reads GTSNPN; CDR2 reads SVGIG (reference sequence). This CDR3 region has 15 residues. The CDR3 DNA reads as TGTGCCTGGAGTGTACGAGGTTCCTCCTACAATGAGCAGTTCTTC. Translation gives CAWSVRGSSYNEQFF.

The CDR3 sequence is CATSRGGVTEAFF. The CDR3 bases are TGTGCCACCAGCAGAGGAGGGGTCACTGAAGCTTTCTTT. This chain uses TRBV15 with TRBJ1-1; tentatively, D is TRBD1 (5 bases). Trimming removed 1 base from V and 4 bases from J, with 7 bases in between. Germline CDR1 is LNHNV and CDR2 is YYDKDF (reference sequence). This CDR3 has 13 amino acids.

This chain connects TRBV4-1 to TRBJ2-7; D ambiguous. The CDR3 contains 17 residues. Germline values: CDR1 MGHRA, CDR2 YSYEKL. Trimming took 1 base from V and 3 from J, leaving 19 bases between them. The CDR3 sequence is CASSQVYNVDGYYEQYF. The CDR3 DNA follows: TGCGCCAGCAGCCAAGTCTATAATGTGGACGGGTACTACGAGCAGTACTTC.

The rearrangement joins TRBV9 to TRBJ2-3, with 7 positions matching TRBD2. Trimming removed 6 bases from V and 4 bases from J; junction bases left unmatched: 11. The germline CDR1 and CDR2 sequences are SGDLS and YYNGEE. The CDR3 totals 15 residues. In DNA form, the CDR3 reads TGTGCCAGCACCCTGGGCGGGAGCGGGGCAGATACGCAGTATTTT. This codes for CASTLGGSGADTQYF.

The chain employs TRBV4-3 and TRBJ2-1, with 10 bases matching TRBD1. The germline gives CDR1 LGHNA, CDR2 YSLEER. J was trimmed by 4 bases and V by 1 base; bases with no gene match: 1. The CDR3 sequence is 15 residues long. The CDR3: CASSQGQGAYNEQFF. DNA of the CDR3: TGCGCCAGCAGCCAAGGACAGGGGGCTTACAATGAGCAGTTCTTC.

The V gene is TRBV14, the J gene TRBJ1-2; D unclear. Germline-derived CDR1 and CDR2 are SGHDN and FVKESK. This CDR3 comprises 15 residues. Trimming left V 1 base short and J 5 bases short, with 14 bases between. CDR3 nucleotides: TGTGCCAGCAGCCAAGTGGGTACTGGGGTGTATGGCTACACCTTC. Residues: CASSQVGTGVYGYTF.

The chain recombines TRBV6-6 with TRBJ2-7; TRBD1 agrees at 8 bases. CDR1 and CDR2 from the germline V gene are MNHNY and SVGAGI (reference sequence). Trimming took 0 bases from V and 5 from J; bases not matched to a gene: 9. CDR3 length equals 16 residues. The CDR3 coding sequence is TGTGCCAGCAGTTACTCCGGACAGGGCCTTCTCCACGAGCAGTACTTC. The encoded protein is CASSYSGQGLLHEQYF.

The chain carries TRBV7-6 and TRBJ1-2, with D tentatively TRBD1 (5 bases). Germline V gene sequence: CDR1 SGHVS, CDR2 FNYEAQ. V lost 0 bases, J lost 8 bases, and 13 bases lay in between. The CDR3 length is 14 residues. The DNA of the CDR3 is TGTGCCAGCAGCTTAGCGTACCGGGACCGGGGCTACACCTTC. Its protein is CASSLAYRDRGYTF.

The V call is TRBV27, the J call TRBJ2-5; D tentatively fits TRBD1 or TRBD2 (5 bases each). The germline V gene encodes CDR1 MNHEY and CDR2 SMNVEV (reference sequence). The CDR3 sequence is 15 residues long. Trimming shortened V by 5 bases and J by 2 bases, and 15 bases separated the two germline ends. The CDR3 coding sequence is TGTGCCAGCAGTCCAGGGAGAGGCAGGCAAGAGACCCAGTACTTC. Translating it yields CASSPGRGRQETQYF.

The chain has TRBV6-5 and TRBJ1-6; TRBD1 might be the D (5 bases). The CDR3 runs 16 residues. Trimming took 0 bases from V and 7 from J, leaving 13 bases between them. Germline-derived CDR1 and CDR2 are MNHEY and SVGAGI. The CDR3 loop reads CASSYSTTASNSPLHF. CDR3 DNA sequence: TGTGCCAGCAGTTACTCGACGACAGCGTCAAATTCACCCCTCCACTTT.

The chain joins TRBV21-1 to TRBJ2-7. TRBV21-1 is noted as a pseudogene. The CDR3 consists of 13 residues. DNA for the CDR3: TGTGCCTTTCAGGGACGGTCCGAGGACGAGCAGTACTTC. Its translation is CAFQGRSEDEQYF.

The V and J genes are TRBV10-2 and TRBJ2-3, with D perhaps matching TRBD2 (6 bases). The CDR3 is made up of 15 amino acids. The V end lost 3 bases, the J end lost 1 base, and 11 bases lay between the germline ends. The germline V gene encodes CDR1 WSHSY and CDR2 SAAADI. The CDR3 bases are TGCGCCAGCAGTGACCCTAGCGCCGGCACAGATACGCAGTATTTT. It translates to CASSDPSAGTDTQYF.

The CDR3 bases are TGTGCCTGGAGTGGACTAGCGAATGGGAATGAGCAGTTCTTC. Translated, it gives CAWSGLANGNEQFF. The gene calls are TRBV30 and TRBJ2-1; 8 nucleotides align to TRBD2. Trimming at V came to 1 base and at J to 7 bases, leaving 6 bases not matched to a gene. This CDR3 has 14 amino acids. The germline V gene has CDR1 GTSNPN and CDR2 SVGIG (reference sequence).

This chain joins TRBV14 and TRBJ2-1; D gene ambiguous. Trimming shortened V by 0 bases and J by 10 bases, and 13 bases separated the two germline ends. CDR3 size: 14 residues. Germline V gene sequence: CDR1 SGHDN, CDR2 FVKESK. This CDR3 is CASSQDLLAEEQFF. The DNA for the CDR3 is TGTGCCAGCAGCCAAGATCTATTGGCCGAGGAGCAGTTCTTC.

This clone was recorded only once. The gene calls are TRBV9 and TRBJ1-3; 8 nucleotides align to TRBD1. Germline V CDR1 and CDR2: SGDLS, YYNGEE. There are 14 residues in the CDR3. V was pared by 4 bases and J by 6 bases, with 6 bases of the junction left unmatched. Here the CDR3 reads CASSSTGVANTIYF. The CDR3 nucleotides are TGTGCCAGCAGCTCGACAGGGGTGGCAAACACCATATATTTT.

A remark on this clone: Distinct nucleotide sequences in the sample also encode this CDR3. The rearrangement uses TRBV5-1 and TRBJ2-7; D is unclear. The ends were cut back, 0 bases at V and 1 base at J, with 5 bases in the middle. The CDR3 is 13 residues long. Germline V gene data show CDR1 as SGHRS and CDR2 as YFSETQ. The CDR3 region is CASSLDRSYEQYF. CDR3 nucleotide sequence: TGCGCCAGCAGCTTGGACAGATCCTACGAGCAGTACTTC.

The chain carries TRBV7-9 and TRBJ2-5, with 7 bases that match TRBD1. The CDR3 extends over 15 amino acids. The germline V gene encodes CDR1 SEHNR and CDR2 FQNEAQ (reference sequence). With V trimmed by 6 bases and J by 3 bases, 10 bases remained unmatched. DNA for the CDR3: TGTGCCAGCAGACCGACAGGGCGGTCTGAAGAGACCCAGTACTTC. This translates into CASRPTGRSEETQYF. The whole variable domain, filled in from reference TRBV7-9 and TRBJ2-5, reads DTGVSQNPRHKITKRGQNVTFRCDPISEHNRLYWYRQTLGQGPEFLTYFQNEAQLEKSRLLSDRFSAERPKGSFSTLEIQRTEQGDSAMYLCASRPTGRSEETQYFGPGTRLLVL.

This clone was observed once. The chain is built from TRBV9 and TRBJ2-1; 7 nucleotides line up with TRBD2. Germline CDR1 is SGDLS and CDR2 is YYNGEE. The CDR3 length is 16 residues. V lost 0 bases and J lost 4; bases outside the gene matches: 7. The CDR3 DNA follows: TGTGCCAGCAGCGTAGAGCTAGCGGCGGTATACAATGAGCAGTTCTTC. Translated: CASSVELAAVYNEQFF.

As concerns this clone: Other nucleotide sequences in the sample specify the same CDR3. The rearrangement uses TRBV7-2 and TRBJ2-7, with 9 bases fitting TRBD2. Germline V gene sequence: CDR1 SGHTA, CDR2 FQGNSA. With 3 bases clipped from V and 1 base from J, the junction kept 4 bases outside the gene matches. The CDR3 length is 15 residues. The CDR3: CASSFGLAGSYEQYF. CDR3 DNA sequence: TGTGCCAGCAGCTTTGGTCTAGCGGGGTCCTACGAGCAGTACTTC. Full variable domain (outside the CDR3, taken from reference TRBV7-2 and TRBJ2-7): GAGVSQSPSNKVTEKGKDVELRCDPISGHTALYWYRQSLGQGLEFLIYFQGNSAPDKSGLPSDRFSAERTGGSVSTLTIQRTQQEDSAVYLCASSFGLAGSYEQYFGPGTRLTVT.

This sequence joins TRBV4-1 and TRBJ2-1, with 7 bases that match TRBD1. J lost 7 bases, V lost 2 bases, and 8 bases had no gene match. Germline loops: CDR1 MGHRA, CDR2 YSYEKL. The CDR3 has 15 residues. DNA of the CDR3: TGCGCCAGCAGCCAATACCGGGACAGCCAGAATGAGCAGTTCTTC. Protein product: CASSQYRDSQNEQFF.

Notes on this clone: The sample holds other DNA sequences that translate to the same CDR3. The V and J genes are TRBV6-5 and TRBJ2-7; TRBD2 matches at 7 bases. The CDR3 consists of 14 residues. Per germline, CDR1 MNHEY and CDR2 SVGAGI. The V segment lost 2 bases and the J segment 1 base; nucleotides outside the gene matches: 2. The CDR3 loop is CASSYSGESYEQYF. CDR3 DNA sequence: TGTGCCAGCAGTTACAGCGGGGAATCCTACGAGCAGTACTTC.

This clone was found once. The chain links TRBV25-1 to TRBJ2-3; D is undetermined. CDR1 and CDR2 from the germline V gene are MGHDK and SYGVNS. V was clipped by 6 bases and J by 5 bases, with 12 bases between them. This CDR3 contains 13 residues. CDR3 loop: CASSADHGDTQYF. DNA of the CDR3: TGTGCCAGCAGCGCCGATCACGGAGATACGCAGTATTTT.